The 29 T cell receptor beta chains below all came from one sample that was sequenced in a study of control samples from healthy donors and cancer patients. Sequencing was performed with immunoSEQ multiplex PCR; in TCRdb, only in-frame clones are kept and a portion is missing. The sample lists 90,000 to 130,000 clones, 70% to 85% occurring once. The sample consisted of blood. These TCRs come from a man between 18 and 35 years old in good health.

V and J are TRBV2 and TRBJ1-6, with 10 positions matching TRBD1. Germline V gene lookup returns CDR1 SNHLY and CDR2 FYNNEI. The length of the CDR3 is 15 residues. V shed 7 bases and J 9 bases; nucleotides not matched to a gene: 9. CDR3 residues: CASNPPGQGTSPLHF. CDR3 coding DNA: TGTGCCAGCAATCCCCCGGGACAGGGGACTTCACCCCTCCACTTT. Combining the CDR3 with reference TRBV2 and TRBJ1-6 gives the whole variable domain EPEVTQTPSHQVTQMGQEVILRCVPISNHLYFYWYRQILGQKVEFLVSFYNNEISEKSEIFDDQFSVERPDGSNFTLKIRSTKLEDSAMYFCASNPPGQGTSPLHFGNGTRLTVT.

A word on this clone: The junction departs from the called germline gene at one end, perhaps through a read error. This sample also contains other DNA sequences that code for the same CDR3. The chain links TRBV24-1 to TRBJ2-4; tentatively, D is TRBD2 (6 bases). Germline V gives CDR1 KGHDR, CDR2 SFDVKD. There are 14 residues in the CDR3. The CDR3 nucleotides are TGCGCCACCAGTGATTGGAGGGTTAGCAACATTCAGTACTTC. Translated, it gives CATSDWRVSNIQYF.

The genes are TRBV10-2 and TRBJ2-1; 11 positions match TRBD2. This CDR3 is 14 amino acids long. Looked up from germline, CDR1 is WSHSY and CDR2 is SAAADI. The V gene end was trimmed by 8 bases and the J gene end by 7 bases; junction bases not matched to a gene: 7. CDR3 sequence: CASRSGGGMNEQFF. The CDR3 bases are TGCGCCAGCCGTAGCGGGGGGGGGATGAATGAGCAGTTCTTC.

This clone was counted between two and nine times. The CDR3 region is CASSLGSEFANEKLFF. In DNA, the CDR3 is TGTGCCAGCAGCTTAGGGTCGGAATTTGCTAATGAAAAACTGTTTTTT. The gene calls are TRBV7-9 and TRBJ1-4, with D unresolved. Trimming took off 1 base at V and 3 bases at J, with 12 bases between the two ends. Germline V gene data show CDR1 as SEHNR and CDR2 as FQNEAQ (reference sequence). The CDR3 spans 16 residues.

The chain joins TRBV7-8 to TRBJ2-2; D is uncertain. Germline CDR1 is SGHVS and CDR2 is FQNEAQ. Trimming stripped 1 base from V and 0 bases from J, with 3 bases between. This CDR3 region has 14 residues. CDR3 sequence: CASSLVANTGELFF. CDR3 nucleotides: TGTGCCAGCAGCTTAGTCGCGAACACCGGGGAGCTGTTTTTT.

The V gene is TRBV15, the J gene TRBJ1-1; D is unresolved. Germline V CDR1 and CDR2: LNHNV, YYDKDF (reference sequence). The V end lost 9 bases, the J end lost 1 base, and 15 bases lay between the germline ends. The CDR3 has 14 residues. The CDR3: CATRRGQTNTEAFF. The CDR3 nucleotides read TGTGCCACGCGAAGAGGGCAGACGAACACTGAAGCTTTCTTT.

This clone was found many times. This rearrangement joins TRBV19 to TRBJ2-7; D might be TRBD2 (6 bases). The CDR3 consists of 16 residues. Deletions cut 7 bases from V and 2 bases from J, with 21 bases between. Germline V gene data show CDR1 as LNHDA and CDR2 as SQIVND (reference sequence). The CDR3 sequence is CASTIIRDSKPYEQYF. The CDR3 nucleotides read TGTGCCAGTACGATTATCCGGGACTCCAAGCCCTACGAGCAGTACTTC.

This clone was picked up a small number of times. V is TRBV11-2 and J is TRBJ1-1; the match to TRBD1 covers 8 bases. V gave up 4 bases and J gave up 10 bases; unmatched junction bases: 11. The V gene's germline CDR1 is SGHAT and CDR2 FQNNGV. The CDR3 is made up of 14 amino acids. The CDR3 loop is CASSSTRQGKGAFF. In nucleotides, the CDR3 is TGTGCCAGCAGCTCCACAAGACAGGGGAAGGGAGCTTTCTTT.

This clone appeared a few times. This rearrangement joins TRBV6-5 to TRBJ1-4; D perhaps matches TRBD1 (6 bases). V lost 11 bases and J lost 4, with 14 bases in between. Germline CDR1 is MNHEY and CDR2 is SVGAGI. The CDR3 is 13 amino acids. Written as DNA, the CDR3 is TGTGCCCATGGACAGCCCCTTAATGAAAAACTGTTTTTT. Its protein is CAHGQPLNEKLFF.

The chain employs TRBV4-3 and TRBJ1-5; D gene ambiguous. With 5 bases removed from V and 6 bases from J, the gap between germline ends came to 17 bases. This CDR3 is built from 15 residues. Germline V gene sequence: CDR1 LGHNA, CDR2 YSLEER. The CDR3 is CASSEFAGSGQPQHF. CDR3 DNA: TGCGCCAGCAGCGAATTCGCGGGGAGTGGTCAGCCCCAGCATTTT.

This chain links TRBV18 with TRBJ2-7; perhaps D is TRBD1 or TRBD2 (5 bases each). CDR3 length: 13 residues. Looked up from germline, CDR1 is KGHSH and CDR2 is LQKENI. V was clipped by 0 bases and J by 3 bases, with 6 bases between them. CDR3 protein: CASSPPGVYEQYV. Here the CDR3 DNA reads TGTGCCAGCTCACCACCGGGGGTCTACGAGCAGTACGTC.

This clone was found a few times. The V call is TRBV4-1, the J call TRBJ2-3; perhaps TRBD2 as D (5 bases). The CDR3 sequence is 15 residues long. V was cut by 1 base and J by 4 bases, with 12 bases left in between. Per the germline V gene, CDR1 is MGHRA and CDR2 is YSYEKL. CDR3 sequence: CASSQVERVADTQYF. CDR3 bases: TGCGCCAGCAGCCAAGTTGAGAGGGTTGCAGATACGCAGTATTTT.

The CDR3 sequence is CASSKEARLEQYF. CDR3 in DNA: TGTGCCAGCAGCAAAGAAGCCAGGCTCGAGCAGTACTTC. The genes are TRBV5-8 and TRBJ2-7, with D unclear. Between the trimmed V and J ends, which lost 4 bases and 6 bases, there was a span of 14 bases. The germline gives CDR1 SGHTS, CDR2 YDEGEE. The CDR3 totals 13 residues.

This clone is a singleton in its sample. V usage is TRBV19 and J usage is TRBJ2-1; 8 bases match TRBD2. V was clipped by 6 bases and J by 5 bases; unmatched bases: 3. Germline CDR1 is LNHDA and CDR2 is SQIVND (reference sequence). The CDR3 runs 13 residues. In DNA, the CDR3 is TGTGCCAGTAGGTTAGCGGGGAACAATGAGCAGTTCTTC. As protein: CASRLAGNNEQFF. Combining the CDR3 with reference TRBV19 and TRBJ2-1 gives the whole variable domain DGGITQSPKYLFRKEGQNVTLSCEQNLNHDAMYWYRQDPGQGLRLIYYSQIVNDFQKGDIAEGYSVSREKKESFPLTVTSAQKNPTAFYLCASRLAGNNEQFFGPGTRLTVL.

The gene calls are TRBV18 and TRBJ2-5, with 7 bases matching TRBD1. The CDR3 is 15 residues long. V was pared by 0 bases and J by 2 bases, with 3 bases of the junction left unmatched. The germline V gene has CDR1 KGHSH and CDR2 LQKENI. The CDR3 protein is CASSPPDRSQETQYF. The DNA of the CDR3 is TGTGCCAGCTCACCACCGGACAGGTCACAAGAGACCCAGTACTTC. Full variable domain (outside the CDR3, taken from reference TRBV18 and TRBJ2-5): NAGVMQNPRHLVRRRGQEARLRCSPMKGHSHVYWYRQLPEEGLKFMVYLQKENIIDESGMPKERFSAEFPKEGPSILRIQQVVRGDSAAYFCASSPPDRSQETQYFGPGTRLLVL.

The J gene is TRBJ1-1, the V gene TRBV6-2 or TRBV6-3, with 7 nucleotides matching TRBD1. The CDR3 length is 15 residues. Germline CDR1 reads MNHEY; CDR2 reads SVGEGT. Trimming cost V 1 base and J 3 bases; bases outside gene matches: 5. The CDR3 sequence: CASSYFGTGDTEAFF. CDR3 nucleotide sequence: TGTGCCAGCAGTTACTTCGGTACAGGGGACACTGAAGCTTTCTTT.

This clone was observed a handful of times. The chain uses TRBV4-1 and TRBJ1-2; 7 bases line up with TRBD1. The CDR3 runs to 13 residues. CDR1 MGHRA and CDR2 YSYEKL come from the germline V gene. The junction had 2 bases not matched to a gene; V was cut back by 5 bases and J by 2 bases. CDR3 sequence reads: CASSLGQNYGYTF. The CDR3 DNA follows: TGCGCCAGCAGCTTGGGACAGAACTATGGCTACACCTTC.

The rearrangement joins TRBV7-8 to TRBJ2-7, with D perhaps TRBD2 (6 bases). Trimming took 6 bases from V and 0 from J, leaving 12 bases between them. Germline V gene sequence: CDR1 SGHVS, CDR2 FQNEAQ. The CDR3 has 14 residues. CDR3 sequence (DNA): TGTGCCAGCAGGGCTAGCGTCAACTCCTACGAGCAGTACGTC. It codes for CASRASVNSYEQYV.

In its sample, this clone was seen once. V is TRBV5-6 and J is TRBJ1-4, with 7 bases aligning to TRBD1. Per the germline V gene, CDR1 is SGHDT and CDR2 is YYEEEE. The junction had 10 bases not matched to a gene; V was cut back by 0 bases and J by 2 bases. The CDR3 is 18 amino acids. The chain's CDR3 is CASSLEQGRKVTNEKLFF. CDR3 bases: TGTGCCAGCAGCTTGGAACAGGGGCGAAAGGTCACTAATGAAAAACTGTTTTTT. The full variable domain, in which reference TRBV5-6 and TRBJ1-4 provide the parts outside the CDR3, is DAGVTQSPTHLIKTRGQQVTLRCSPKSGHDTVSWYQQALGQGPQFIFQYYEEEERQRGNFPDRFSGHQFPNYSSELNVNALLLGDSALYLCASSLEQGRKVTNEKLFFGSGTQLSVL.

This sequence joins TRBV7-2 and TRBJ1-2, with D uncertain. The CDR3 has 15 amino acids. The germline gives CDR1 SGHTA, CDR2 FQGNSA. V was pared by 0 bases and J by 2 bases, with 10 bases between. Here the CDR3 reads CASSLADHRNYGYTF. In nucleotides, the CDR3 is TGTGCCAGCAGCTTAGCTGATCATAGGAACTATGGCTACACCTTC.

J is TRBJ2-7 and V is TRBV14; D gene unclear. Trimming stripped 5 bases from V and 2 bases from J, with 22 bases between. CDR3 size: 17 residues. CDR1 and CDR2 from the germline V gene are SGHDN and FVKESK. The CDR3 here is CASSELPPGPPPYEQYF. As DNA, the CDR3 is TGTGCCAGCAGCGAACTTCCCCCGGGTCCACCGCCCTACGAGCAGTACTTC.

Only one count was recorded for this clone. The genes are TRBV11-2 and TRBJ2-7; D possibly corresponds to TRBD2 (5 bases). Deletions cut 2 bases from V and 6 bases from J, with 11 bases between. The germline V gene encodes CDR1 SGHAT and CDR2 FQNNGV. This CDR3 region has 13 residues. Written as DNA, the CDR3 is TGTGCCAGCAGCTTACTTGAGGGCGGCGAGCAGTACTTC. Its translation is CASSLLEGGEQYF.

The rearrangement links TRBV9 to TRBJ2-5; D gene uncertain. The CDR3 has 17 amino acids. From germline, CDR1 is SGDLS and CDR2 YYNGEE. Trimming cost V 0 bases and J 2 bases, with 17 bases left between them. CDR3 region: CASSVANGLGRQETQYF. CDR3 DNA: TGTGCCAGCAGCGTAGCTAACGGGCTAGGTAGACAAGAGACCCAGTACTTC.

In its sample, this clone was seen once. The chain joins TRBV20-1 to TRBJ2-3; 7 nucleotides line up with TRBD1. After removal of 3 bases from V and 3 bases from J, the junction contained 9 bases not matched to a gene. Germline V gene lookup returns CDR1 DFQATT and CDR2 SNEGSKA (reference sequence). The CDR3 is made up of 15 amino acids. CDR3 sequence reads: CSASRQGSGTDTQYF. Here the CDR3 DNA reads TGCAGTGCTAGTAGACAGGGTTCGGGAACAGATACGCAGTATTTT.

This clone has only a few counts. The chain uses TRBV25-1 and TRBJ2-2, with D perhaps assigned TRBD1 or TRBD2 (5 bases each). Germline V gives CDR1 MGHDK, CDR2 SYGVNS. The CDR3 is 17 amino acids. The V gene lost 2 bases and the J gene lost 5 bases, with 18 bases spanning the gap. CDR3 in amino acids: CASSENGGPEGTGELFF. The CDR3 coding sequence is TGTGCCAGCAGTGAAAACGGCGGTCCCGAGGGGACCGGGGAGCTGTTTTTT.

The CDR3 DNA sequence: TGCGCCAGCAGCTCCGGGCAGGGACAGGGGATCGCAGATACGCAGTATTTT. Protein product: CASSSGQGQGIADTQYF. The rearrangement joins TRBV5-1 to TRBJ2-3; 10 bases line up with TRBD1. With V trimmed by 3 bases and J by 4 bases, 11 bases remained unmatched. The CDR3 runs 17 residues. Germline lookup yields CDR1 SGHRS and CDR2 YFSETQ.

The gene calls are TRBV14 and TRBJ1-2; 7 positions match TRBD1. CDR1 is SGHDN and CDR2 is FVKESK in the germline V gene. J gave up 10 bases and V 0 bases, and 11 bases lay outside the gene matches. The CDR3 contains 15 residues. This CDR3 is CASSQEWGQWADYTF. The CDR3 nucleotides are TGTGCCAGCAGCCAAGAATGGGGACAGTGGGCAGACTACACCTTC.

This clone was found a few times. The chain combines TRBV6-2 or TRBV6-3 with TRBJ2-5, with D unresolved. CDR1 and CDR2 from the germline V gene are MNHEY and SVGEGT. There are 16 residues in the CDR3. V shed 4 bases and J shed 7 bases, with 22 bases lying between them. CDR3 amino acids: CASSSGQTLRPGTQYF. The CDR3 nucleotides read TGTGCCAGCAGTTCCGGCCAAACACTGAGGCCTGGGACCCAGTACTTC.

This chain joins TRBV18 and TRBJ2-3, with D tentatively TRBD1 or TRBD2 (5 bases each). Trimming stripped 0 bases from V and 9 bases from J, with 25 bases between. The CDR3 runs 18 residues. Germline assignment: CDR1 KGHSH and CDR2 LQKENI. CDR3 amino acids: CASSPPYSTGSGPLTQYF. The CDR3 DNA follows: TGTGCCAGCTCACCACCGTACAGCACAGGTTCGGGGCCACTAACGCAGTATTTT. Complete variable domain (other parts from reference TRBV18 and TRBJ2-3): NAGVMQNPRHLVRRRGQEARLRCSPMKGHSHVYWYRQLPEEGLKFMVYLQKENIIDESGMPKERFSAEFPKEGPSILRIQQVVRGDSAAYFCASSPPYSTGSGPLTQYFGPGTRLTVL.